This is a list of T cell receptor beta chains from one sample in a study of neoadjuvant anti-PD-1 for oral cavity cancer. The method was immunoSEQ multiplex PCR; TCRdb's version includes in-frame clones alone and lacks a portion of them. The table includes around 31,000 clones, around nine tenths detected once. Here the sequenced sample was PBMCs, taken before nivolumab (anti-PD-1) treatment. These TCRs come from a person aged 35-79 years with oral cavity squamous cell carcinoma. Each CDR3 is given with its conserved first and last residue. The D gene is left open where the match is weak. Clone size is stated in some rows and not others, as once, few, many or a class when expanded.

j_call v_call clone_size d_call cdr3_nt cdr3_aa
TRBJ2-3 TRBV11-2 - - TGTGCCAGCAGCTGGGGAGGGTCCGGGGGCCGCACAGATACGCAGTATTTT CASSWGGSGGRTDTQYF
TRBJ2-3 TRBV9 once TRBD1 TGTGCCAGCAGCGTAGAATCAGGGGGCTCAGATACGCAGTATTTT CASSVESGGSDTQYF
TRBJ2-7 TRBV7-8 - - TGTGCCAGCAGCGTCTTTGGGGCAAGGAGGGCCTACGAGCAGTACTTC CASSVFGARRAYEQYF
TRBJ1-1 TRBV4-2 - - TGTGCCAGCAGCCAAGCGGCCGCCTTCGAAGCTTTCTTT CASSQAAAFEAFF
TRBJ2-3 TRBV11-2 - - TGTGCCAGCAGCTTAGTAGGCAGGAGCACAGATACGCAGTATTTT CASSLVGRSTDTQYF
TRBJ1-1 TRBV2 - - TGTGCCAGCAGGACAGAGAACACTGAAGCTTTCTTT CASRTENTEAFF
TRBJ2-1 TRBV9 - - TGTGCCAGCAGCTTCAGACAGGGAGGGTCGGGCAATGAGCAGTTCTTC CASSFRQGGSGNEQFF
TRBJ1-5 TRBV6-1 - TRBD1 TGTGCCAGCAGTGAATGGGGACAGAAAAATCAGCCCCAGCATTTT CASSEWGQKNQPQHF
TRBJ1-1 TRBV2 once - TGTGCCAGCAGGGGGGGCCTGAACACTGAAGCTTTCTTT CASRGGLNTEAFF
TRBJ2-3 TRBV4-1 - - TGCGCCAGCAGCCCCACTGGAGGAGGGAGAGGCCTGGGGACAGATACGCAGTATTTT CASSPTGGGRGLGTDTQYF